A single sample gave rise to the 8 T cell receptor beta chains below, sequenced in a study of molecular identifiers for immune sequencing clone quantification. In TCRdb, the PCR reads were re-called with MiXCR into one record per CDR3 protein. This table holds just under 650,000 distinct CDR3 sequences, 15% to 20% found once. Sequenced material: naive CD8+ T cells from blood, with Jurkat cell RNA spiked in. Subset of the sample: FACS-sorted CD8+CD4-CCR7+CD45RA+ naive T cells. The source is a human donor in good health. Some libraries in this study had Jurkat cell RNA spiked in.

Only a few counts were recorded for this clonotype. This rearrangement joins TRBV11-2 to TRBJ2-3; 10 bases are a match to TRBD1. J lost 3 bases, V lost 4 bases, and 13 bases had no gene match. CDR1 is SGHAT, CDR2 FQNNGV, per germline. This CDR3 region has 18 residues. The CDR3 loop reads CASSYQRTGGIGTDTQYF. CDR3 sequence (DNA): TGTGCCAGCAGCTATCAACGGACAGGGGGGATCGGTACAGATACGCAGTATTTT.

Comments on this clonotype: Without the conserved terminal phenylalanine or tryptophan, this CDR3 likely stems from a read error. The CDR3 DNA is TGTGCCAGCAGTTTAAGGAACCCACGACAGGAGATAGGAGAGACCCAGTACTCC. Translated: CASSLRNPRQEIGETQYS. The chain uses TRBV27 and TRBJ2-5; TRBD1 might be the D (6 bases). Germline lookup yields CDR1 MNHEY and CDR2 SMNVEV (reference sequence). Trimming shortened V by 2 bases and J by 4 bases, and 23 bases separated the two germline ends. This CDR3 contains 18 residues.

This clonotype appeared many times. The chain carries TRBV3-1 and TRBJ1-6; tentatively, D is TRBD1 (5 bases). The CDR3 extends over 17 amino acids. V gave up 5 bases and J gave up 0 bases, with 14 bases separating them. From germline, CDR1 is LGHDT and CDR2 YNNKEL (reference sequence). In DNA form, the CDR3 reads TGTGCCAGCAGCAAGGGACGGGCCTTCTCCTATAATTCACCCCTCCACTTT. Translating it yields CASSKGRAFSYNSPLHF. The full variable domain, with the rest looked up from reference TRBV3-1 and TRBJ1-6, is DTAVSQTPKYLVTQMGNDKSIKCEQNLGHDTMYWYKQDSKKFLKIMFSYNNKELIINETVPNRFSPKSPDKAHLNLHINSLELGDSAVYFCASSKGRAFSYNSPLHFGNGTRLTVT.

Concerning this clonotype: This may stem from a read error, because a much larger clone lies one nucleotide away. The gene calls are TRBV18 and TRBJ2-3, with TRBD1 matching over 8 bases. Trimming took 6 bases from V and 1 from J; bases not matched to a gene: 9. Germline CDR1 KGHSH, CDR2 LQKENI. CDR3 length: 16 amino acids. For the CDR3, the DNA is TGTGCCAGCTCGTCCCCACAGACAGGGGGCACAGATACGCAGTATTTT. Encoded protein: CASSSPQTGGTDTQYF. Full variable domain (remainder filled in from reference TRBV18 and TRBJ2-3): NAGVMQNPRHLVRRRGQEARLRCSPMKGHSHVYWYRQLPEEGLKFMVYLQKENIIDESGMPKERFSAEFPKEGPSILRIQQVVRGDSAAYFCASSSPQTGGTDTQYFGPGTRLTVL.

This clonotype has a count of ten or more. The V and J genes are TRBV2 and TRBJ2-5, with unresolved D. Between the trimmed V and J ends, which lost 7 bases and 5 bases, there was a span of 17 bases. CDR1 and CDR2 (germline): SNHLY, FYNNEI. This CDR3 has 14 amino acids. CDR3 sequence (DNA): TGTGCCAGCAATTGGCAGCGCGAGACCGAGACCCAGTACTTC. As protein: CASNWQRETETQYF.

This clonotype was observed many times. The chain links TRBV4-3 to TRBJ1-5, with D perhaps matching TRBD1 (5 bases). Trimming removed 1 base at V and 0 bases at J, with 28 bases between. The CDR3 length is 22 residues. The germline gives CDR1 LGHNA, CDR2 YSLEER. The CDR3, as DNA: TGCGCCAGCAGCCAAGTACAAGGATTCTGGACCCGGGGGAGGTATAGCAATCAGCCCCAGCATTTT. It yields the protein CASSQVQGFWTRGRYSNQPQHF.

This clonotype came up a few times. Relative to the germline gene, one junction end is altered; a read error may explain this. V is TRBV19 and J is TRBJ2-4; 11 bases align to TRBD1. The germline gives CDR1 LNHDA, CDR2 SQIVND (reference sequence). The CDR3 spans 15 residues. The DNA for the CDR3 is TGTACCAGTAGTATAGGACAGGGGGCGAATAACATTCAGTACTTC. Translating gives CTSSIGQGANNIQYF. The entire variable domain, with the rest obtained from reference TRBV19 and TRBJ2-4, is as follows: DGGITQSPKYLFRKEGQNVTLSCEQNLNHDAMYWYRQDPGQGLRLIYYSQIVNDFQKGDIAEGYSVSREKKESFPLTVTSAQKNPTAFYLCTSSIGQGANNIQYFGAGTRLSVL.

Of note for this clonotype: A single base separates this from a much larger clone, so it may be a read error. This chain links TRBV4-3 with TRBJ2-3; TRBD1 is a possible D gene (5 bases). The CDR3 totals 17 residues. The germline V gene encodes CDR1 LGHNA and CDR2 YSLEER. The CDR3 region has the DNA TGCGCCAGCGGCCAAAATACAGGACCTATGCGCACAGATACGCAGTATTTT. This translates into CASGQNTGPMRTDTQYF.